The next 5 T cell receptor beta chains were all read from a single sample in a study of blood T cell repertoires in COVID-19. Profiling relied on immunoSEQ multiplex PCR, and the TCRdb table lists in-frame clones only, not all of them. Found here are about 81,000 clones, 91% of them singletons; the top ten hold 1.5% to 2%. What was sequenced was peripheral blood. The receptors derive from a woman between 50 and 59 years old in a cohort sampled during active COVID-19.

The rearrangement joins TRBV19 to TRBJ2-2, with D maybe TRBD1 (5 bases). Trimming removed 3 bases at V and 6 bases at J, with 8 bases between. Germline V gives CDR1 LNHDA, CDR2 SQIVND (reference sequence). The CDR3 contains 13 residues. The CDR3 reads CASSIGAAGELFF. The DNA of the CDR3 is TGTGCCAGTAGTATTGGGGCGGCCGGGGAGCTGTTTTTT. The full variable domain, with the rest looked up from reference TRBV19 and TRBJ2-2, is DGGITQSPKYLFRKEGQNVTLSCEQNLNHDAMYWYRQDPGQGLRLIYYSQIVNDFQKGDIAEGYSVSREKKESFPLTVTSAQKNPTAFYLCASSIGAAGELFFGEGSRLTVL.

The CDR3 is CASSQEIAPIEQYF. The CDR3 DNA follows: TGCGCCAGCAGCCAAGAAATAGCACCCATCGAGCAGTACTTC. The genes are TRBV4-1 and TRBJ2-7, with D uncertain. Germline CDR1 and CDR2: MGHRA and YSYEKL. The CDR3 is 14 amino acids. V lost 0 bases and J lost 6, with 12 bases in between.

The rearrangement links TRBV29-1 to TRBJ1-1; D perhaps matches TRBD1 (5 bases). CDR1 is SQVTM and CDR2 is ANQGSEA in the germline V gene. Trimming took off 5 bases at V and 4 bases at J, with 14 bases between the two ends. The CDR3 contains 13 residues. CDR3 protein: CSVQSSGATEAFF. The CDR3, as DNA: TGCAGCGTTCAATCTAGTGGGGCCACTGAAGCTTTCTTT.

V usage is TRBV6-5 and J usage is TRBJ2-7; D call uncertain. Germline loops: CDR1 MNHEY, CDR2 SVGAGI. CDR3 length equals 13 residues. V was trimmed by 5 bases and J by 2 bases, leaving 10 bases between them. This chain's CDR3 is CASSPDTTYEQYF. The CDR3 nucleotides read TGTGCCAGCAGTCCTGACACCACCTACGAGCAGTACTTC.

The chain joins TRBV7-9 to TRBJ2-1; 11 nucleotides align to TRBD2. Germline V gives CDR1 SEHNR, CDR2 FQNEAQ (reference sequence). CDR3 length: 16 amino acids. V shed 4 bases and J 8 bases; nucleotides not matched to a gene: 10. CDR3 in amino acids: CASSSGASGRSDEQFF. DNA of the CDR3: TGTGCCAGCAGCTCTGGGGCTAGCGGGAGGTCCGATGAGCAGTTCTTC.